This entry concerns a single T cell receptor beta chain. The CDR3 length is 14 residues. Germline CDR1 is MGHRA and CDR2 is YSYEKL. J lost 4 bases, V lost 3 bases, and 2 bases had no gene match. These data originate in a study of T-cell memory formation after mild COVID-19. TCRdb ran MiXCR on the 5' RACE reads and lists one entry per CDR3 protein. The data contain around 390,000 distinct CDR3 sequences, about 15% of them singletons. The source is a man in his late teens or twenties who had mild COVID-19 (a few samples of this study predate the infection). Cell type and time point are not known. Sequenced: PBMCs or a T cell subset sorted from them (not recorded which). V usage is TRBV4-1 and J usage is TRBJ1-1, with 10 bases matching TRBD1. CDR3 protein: CASSHRDRGTEAFF. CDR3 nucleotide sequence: TGCGCCAGCAGCCACCGGGACAGGGGCACTGAAGCTTTCTTT.